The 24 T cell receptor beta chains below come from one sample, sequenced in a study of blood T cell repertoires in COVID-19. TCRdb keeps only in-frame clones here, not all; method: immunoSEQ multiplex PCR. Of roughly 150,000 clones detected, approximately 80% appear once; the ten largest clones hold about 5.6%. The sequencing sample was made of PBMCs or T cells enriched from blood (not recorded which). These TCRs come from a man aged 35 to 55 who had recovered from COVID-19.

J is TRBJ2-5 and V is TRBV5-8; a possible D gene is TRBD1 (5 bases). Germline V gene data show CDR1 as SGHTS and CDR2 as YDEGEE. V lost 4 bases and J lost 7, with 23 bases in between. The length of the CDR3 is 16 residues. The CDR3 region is CASSPRGWGPQGTQYF. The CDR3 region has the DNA TGTGCCAGCAGCCCAAGGGGCTGGGGCCCCCAGGGGACCCAGTACTTC.

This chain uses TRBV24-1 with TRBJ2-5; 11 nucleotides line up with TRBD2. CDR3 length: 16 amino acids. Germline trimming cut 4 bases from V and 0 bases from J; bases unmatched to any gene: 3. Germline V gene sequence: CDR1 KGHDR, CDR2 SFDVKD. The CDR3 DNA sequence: TGTGCCACCAGTGACTTGGGACTAGCGGACCAAGAGACCCAGTACTTC. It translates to CATSDLGLADQETQYF.

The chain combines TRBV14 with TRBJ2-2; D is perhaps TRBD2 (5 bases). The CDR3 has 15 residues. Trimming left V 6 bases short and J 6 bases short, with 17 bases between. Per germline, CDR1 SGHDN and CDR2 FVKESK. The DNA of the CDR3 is TGTGCCAGCAGGGAGGTGAGCCAAAGAGCCGGGGAGCTGTTTTTT. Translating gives CASREVSQRAGELFF.

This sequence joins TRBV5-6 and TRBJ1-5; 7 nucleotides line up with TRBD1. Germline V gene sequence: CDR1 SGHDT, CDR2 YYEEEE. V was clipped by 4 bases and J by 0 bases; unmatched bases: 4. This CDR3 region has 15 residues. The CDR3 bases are TGTGCCAGCAGCCGAGGACAGGTTAGCAATCAGCCCCAGCATTTT. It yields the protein CASSRGQVSNQPQHF.

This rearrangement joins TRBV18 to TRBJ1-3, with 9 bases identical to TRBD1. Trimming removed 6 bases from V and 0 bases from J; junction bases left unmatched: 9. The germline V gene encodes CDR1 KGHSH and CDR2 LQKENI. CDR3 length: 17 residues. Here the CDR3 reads CASSGQGPSRSGNTIYF. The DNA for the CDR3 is TGTGCCAGCTCGGGACAGGGTCCTTCCCGCTCTGGAAACACCATATATTTT.

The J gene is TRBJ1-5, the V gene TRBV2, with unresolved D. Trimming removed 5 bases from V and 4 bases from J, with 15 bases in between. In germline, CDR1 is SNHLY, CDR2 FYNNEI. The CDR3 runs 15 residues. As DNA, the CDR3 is TGTGCCAGCAGTACTGGAAGCGGGCCTAATCAGCCCCAGCATTTT. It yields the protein CASSTGSGPNQPQHF.

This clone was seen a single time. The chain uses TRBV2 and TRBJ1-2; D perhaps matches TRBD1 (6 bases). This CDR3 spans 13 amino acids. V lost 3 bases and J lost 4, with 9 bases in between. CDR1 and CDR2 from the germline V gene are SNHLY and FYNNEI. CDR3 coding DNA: TGTGCCAGCAGTGAGCAGGGGCTCTATGGCTACACCTTC. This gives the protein CASSEQGLYGYTF.

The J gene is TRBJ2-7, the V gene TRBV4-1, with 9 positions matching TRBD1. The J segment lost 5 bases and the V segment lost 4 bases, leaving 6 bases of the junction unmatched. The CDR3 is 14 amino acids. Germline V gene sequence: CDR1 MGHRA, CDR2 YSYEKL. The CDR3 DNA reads TGCGCCAGCAGCCCTCCCACAGGGGGCAACGAGCAGTACTTC. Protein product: CASSPPTGGNEQYF.

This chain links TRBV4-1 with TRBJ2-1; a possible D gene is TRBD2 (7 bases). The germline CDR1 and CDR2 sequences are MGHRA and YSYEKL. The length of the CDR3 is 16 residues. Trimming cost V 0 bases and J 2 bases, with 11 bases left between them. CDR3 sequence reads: CASSQDEGGAYNEQFF. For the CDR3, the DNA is TGCGCCAGCAGCCAAGATGAGGGGGGGGCCTACAATGAGCAGTTCTTC.

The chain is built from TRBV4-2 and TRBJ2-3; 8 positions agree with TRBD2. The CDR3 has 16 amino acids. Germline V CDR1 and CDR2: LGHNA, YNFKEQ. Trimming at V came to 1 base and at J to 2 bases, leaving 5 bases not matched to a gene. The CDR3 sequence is CASSQAGLVDTDTQYF. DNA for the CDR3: TGTGCCAGCAGCCAAGCGGGACTAGTTGACACAGATACGCAGTATTTT.

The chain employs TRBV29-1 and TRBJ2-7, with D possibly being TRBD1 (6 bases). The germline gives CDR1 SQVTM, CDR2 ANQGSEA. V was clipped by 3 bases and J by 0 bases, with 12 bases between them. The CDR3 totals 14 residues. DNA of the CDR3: TGCAGCGTTGAGTCGGAGGACAGCTCCTACGAGCAGTACTTC. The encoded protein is CSVESEDSSYEQYF.

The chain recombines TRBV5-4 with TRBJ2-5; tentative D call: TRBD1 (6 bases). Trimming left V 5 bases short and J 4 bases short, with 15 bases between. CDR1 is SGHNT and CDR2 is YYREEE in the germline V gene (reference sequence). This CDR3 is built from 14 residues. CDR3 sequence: CASREYRAGETQYF. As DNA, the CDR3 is TGTGCCAGCAGAGAATACAGGGCGGGAGAGACCCAGTACTTC.

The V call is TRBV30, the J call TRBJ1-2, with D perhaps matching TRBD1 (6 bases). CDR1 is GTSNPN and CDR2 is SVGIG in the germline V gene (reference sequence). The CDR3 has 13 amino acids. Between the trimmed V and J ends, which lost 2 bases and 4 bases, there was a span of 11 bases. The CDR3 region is CAWSISQGYGYTF. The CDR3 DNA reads TGTGCCTGGAGTATTTCACAGGGCTATGGCTACACCTTC.

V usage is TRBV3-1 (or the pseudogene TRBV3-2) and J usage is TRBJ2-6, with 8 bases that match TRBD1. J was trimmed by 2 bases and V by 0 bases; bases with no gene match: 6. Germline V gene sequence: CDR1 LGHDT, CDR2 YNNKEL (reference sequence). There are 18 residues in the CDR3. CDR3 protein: CASSQETGEAPGANVLTF. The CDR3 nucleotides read TGTGCCAGCAGCCAAGAGACAGGGGAGGCTCCTGGGGCCAACGTCCTGACTTTC.

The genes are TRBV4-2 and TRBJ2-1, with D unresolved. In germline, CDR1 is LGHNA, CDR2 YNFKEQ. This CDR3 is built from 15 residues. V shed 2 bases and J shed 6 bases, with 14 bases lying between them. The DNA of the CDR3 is TGTGCCAGCAGCCAACCTAATAACCCTTCCAATGAGCAGTTCTTC. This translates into CASSQPNNPSNEQFF.

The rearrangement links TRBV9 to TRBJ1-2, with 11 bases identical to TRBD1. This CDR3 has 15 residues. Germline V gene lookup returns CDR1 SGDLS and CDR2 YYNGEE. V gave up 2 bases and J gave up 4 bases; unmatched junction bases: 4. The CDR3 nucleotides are TGTGCCAGCAGCGTGGGGACAGGGGGTGGCTATGGCTACACCTTC. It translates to CASSVGTGGGYGYTF.

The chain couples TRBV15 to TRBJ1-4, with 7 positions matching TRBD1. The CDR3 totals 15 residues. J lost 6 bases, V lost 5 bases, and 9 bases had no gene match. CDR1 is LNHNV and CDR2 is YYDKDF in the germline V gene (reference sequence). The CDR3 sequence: CATSPQDRFDEKLFF. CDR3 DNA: TGTGCCACCAGCCCTCAGGACAGGTTTGATGAAAAACTGTTTTTT.

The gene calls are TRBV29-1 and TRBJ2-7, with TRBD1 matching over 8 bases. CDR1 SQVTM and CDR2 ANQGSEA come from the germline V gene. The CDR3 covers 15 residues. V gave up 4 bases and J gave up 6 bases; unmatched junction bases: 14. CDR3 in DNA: TGCAGCGTTGTAGACCCCAGGGGGCTGGGAGTCGAGCAGTACTTC. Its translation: CSVVDPRGLGVEQYF.

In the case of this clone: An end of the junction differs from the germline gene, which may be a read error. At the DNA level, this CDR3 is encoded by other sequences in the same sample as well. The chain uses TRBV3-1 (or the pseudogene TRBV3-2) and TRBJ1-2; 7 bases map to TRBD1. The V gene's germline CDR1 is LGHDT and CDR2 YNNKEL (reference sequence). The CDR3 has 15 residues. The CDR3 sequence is CASSQAGPRRGGYTF. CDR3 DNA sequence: TGTGCCAGCAGCCAAGCGGGCCCCCGGCGAGGGGGCTATACCTTC.

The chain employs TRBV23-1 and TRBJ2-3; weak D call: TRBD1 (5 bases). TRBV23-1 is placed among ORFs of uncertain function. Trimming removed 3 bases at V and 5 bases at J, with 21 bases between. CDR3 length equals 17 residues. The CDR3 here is CASSHRVGRVALDTQYF. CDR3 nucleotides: TGCGCCAGCAGTCACAGGGTCGGTAGGGTTGCCTTAGATACGCAGTATTTT.

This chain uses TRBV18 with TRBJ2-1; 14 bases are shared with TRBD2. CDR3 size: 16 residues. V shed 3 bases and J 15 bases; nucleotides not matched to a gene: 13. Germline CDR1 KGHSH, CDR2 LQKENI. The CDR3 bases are TGTGCCAGCTCACCCCGCGATGGACTAGCGGGGGGATTCCCGTTCTTC. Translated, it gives CASSPRDGLAGGFPFF.

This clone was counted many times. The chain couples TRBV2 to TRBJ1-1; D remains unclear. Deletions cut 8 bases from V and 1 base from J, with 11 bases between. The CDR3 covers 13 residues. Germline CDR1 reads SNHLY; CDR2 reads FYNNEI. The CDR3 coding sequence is TGTGCCAGCCTTACGGGAAGGAACACTGAAGCTTTCTTT. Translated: CASLTGRNTEAFF.

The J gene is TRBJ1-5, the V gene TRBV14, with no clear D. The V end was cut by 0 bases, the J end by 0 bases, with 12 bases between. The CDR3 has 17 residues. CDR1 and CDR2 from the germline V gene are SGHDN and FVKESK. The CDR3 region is CASSQEQPGYSNQPQHF. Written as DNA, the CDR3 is TGTGCCAGCAGCCAAGAACAGCCTGGTTATAGCAATCAGCCCCAGCATTTT.

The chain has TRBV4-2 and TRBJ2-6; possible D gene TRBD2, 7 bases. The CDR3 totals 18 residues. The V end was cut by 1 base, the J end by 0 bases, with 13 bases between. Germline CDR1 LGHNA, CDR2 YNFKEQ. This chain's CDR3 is CASSQGEGGGSGANVLTF. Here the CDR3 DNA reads TGTGCCAGCAGCCAAGGCGAGGGAGGGGGCTCTGGGGCCAACGTCCTGACTTTC.